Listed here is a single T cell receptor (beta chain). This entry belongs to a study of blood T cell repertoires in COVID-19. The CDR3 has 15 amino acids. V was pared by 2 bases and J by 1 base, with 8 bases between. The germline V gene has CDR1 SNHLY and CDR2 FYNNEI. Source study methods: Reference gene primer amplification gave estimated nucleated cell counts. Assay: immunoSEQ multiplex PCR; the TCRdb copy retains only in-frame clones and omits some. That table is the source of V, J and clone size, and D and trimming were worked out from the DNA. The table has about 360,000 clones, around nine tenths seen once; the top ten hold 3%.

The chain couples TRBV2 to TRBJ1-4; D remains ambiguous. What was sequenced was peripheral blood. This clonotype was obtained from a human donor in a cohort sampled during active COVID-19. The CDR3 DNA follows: TGTGCCAGCAGTGAACACGGAGTAACTAATGAAAAACTGTTTTTT. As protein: CASSEHGVTNEKLFF.